A selection of T cell receptor beta chains follows, all from one sample in a study of beta chain features in type 1 diabetes. The method was immunoSEQ multiplex PCR; TCRdb's version includes in-frame clones alone and lacks a portion of them. This sample carries under 300,000 clones, approximately 16% of them seen once, and the ten largest clones take more than 0.075%. Source material: naive CD4+ T cells from blood. These receptors all come from a man aged 30-40 years with type 1 diabetes. Each CDR3 is given with its conserved first and last residue. The D gene is left open where the match is weak.

length: 16; V: TRBV19; D: .; J: TRBJ2-1; CDR3: CASSISGTEDYNEQFF
length: 15; V: TRBV9; D: TRBD2; J: TRBJ2-1; CDR3: CASSVASGGYNEQFF
length: 11; V: TRBV2; D: .; J: TRBJ2-1; CDR3: CASSVLDEQFF
length: 11; V: TRBV20-1; D: .; J: TRBJ1-4; CDR3: CSASPREKLFF
length: 12; V: TRBV28; D: .; J: TRBJ2-5; CDR3: CAGGTDQETQYF
length: 14; V: TRBV21-1; D: .; J: TRBJ2-5; CDR3: CASSFWGPWETQYF
length: 13; V: TRBV7-9; D: .; J: TRBJ1-5; CDR3: CASSLNPGASQHF
length: 15; V: TRBV6-5; D: TRBD2; J: TRBJ2-2; CDR3: CASRNDWEGTGELFF
length: 13; V: TRBV7-3; D: .; J: TRBJ2-4; CDR3: CASSLRDGNIQYF
length: 14; V: TRBV30; D: TRBD1; J: TRBJ1-5; CDR3: CACTTGVSNQPQHF
length: 16; V: TRBV4-3; D: .; J: TRBJ2-7; CDR3: CASSQEVPGAGYEQYF
length: 15; V: TRBV5-4; D: .; J: TRBJ2-2; CDR3: CASSLDRKSTGELFF
length: 14; V: TRBV7-9; D: .; J: TRBJ1-1; CDR3: CASSLGGSRDEAFF
length: 16; V: TRBV7-2; D: TRBD1; J: TRBJ2-5; CDR3: CASSQLTGGSFETQYF
length: 15; V: TRBV25-1; D: .; J: TRBJ2-2; CDR3: CASSRLGGNTGELFF
length: 16; V: TRBV4-1; D: .; J: TRBJ1-1; CDR3: CASSRPGGRMNTEAFF
length: 17; V: TRBV7-9; D: .; J: TRBJ2-6; CDR3: CASSFQVSSSGANVLTF
length: 15; V: TRBV7-9; D: .; J: TRBJ2-7; CDR3: CASSAEENDRAGEYF
length: 14; V: TRBV29-1; D: .; J: TRBJ2-4; CDR3: CSVGSVLAKNIQYF
length: 15; V: TRBV29-1; D: .; J: TRBJ2-6; CDR3: CSVGSGDSGANVLTF
length: 12; V: TRBV9; D: .; J: TRBJ2-1; CDR3: CASSVERDEQFF
length: 11; V: TRBV29-1; D: .; J: TRBJ1-1; CDR3: CSGRANTEAFF